The 23 T cell receptor beta chains presented below share a single source sample, sequenced in a study of T-cell memory formation after mild COVID-19. TCRdb called the 5' RACE reads again in MiXCR, with one record for every CDR3 protein. The sample contains about 560,000 distinct CDR3 sequences, roughly a fifth of which appear only once. Sample: PBMCs or a T cell subset sorted from them (not recorded which). All receptors derive from an adult woman who had mild COVID-19 (a few samples of this study predate the infection). Cell type and time point are not known.

J is TRBJ2-1 and V is TRBV29-1, with a possible D match to TRBD1 (6 bases). Trimming removed 6 bases from V and 12 bases from J, with 15 bases in between. CDR3 length equals 11 residues. Germline V lookup: CDR1 SQVTM, CDR2 ANQGSEA. CDR3 DNA: TGCAGCGTGCCCGGTGGGGGCGGGCAGTTCTTC. Its translation: CSVPGGGGQFF.

This clonotype was seen many times. V and J are TRBV7-9 and TRBJ1-2; the D is unclear. Between the trimmed V and J ends, which lost 6 bases and 2 bases, there was a span of 13 bases. The CDR3 spans 14 residues. Germline loops: CDR1 SEHNR, CDR2 FQNEAQ (reference sequence). The CDR3 DNA is TGTGCCAGCAGTTCGAGCGGGGTCAACTATGGCTACACCTTC. This gives the protein CASSSSGVNYGYTF.

In its sample, this clonotype was seen many times. This chain connects TRBV18 to TRBJ1-1, with D unresolved. The length of the CDR3 is 13 residues. Trimming pared 6 bases from V and 0 bases from J, leaving 8 bases between. Per germline, CDR1 KGHSH and CDR2 LQKENI. In nucleotides, the CDR3 is TGTGCCAGCTCGGCAGAGATGAACACTGAAGCTTTCTTT. This gives the protein CASSAEMNTEAFF.

This clonotype was seen more than once but under ten times. This chain joins TRBV27 and TRBJ1-3; TRBD1 might be the D (6 bases). Between the trimmed V and J ends, which lost 5 bases and 0 bases, there was a span of 11 bases. The CDR3 extends over 15 amino acids. Germline V gene data show CDR1 as MNHEY and CDR2 as SMNVEV (reference sequence). The CDR3 region has the DNA TGTGCCAGCAGTCCTGGGACAAGCTCTGGAAACACCATATATTTT. It yields the protein CASSPGTSSGNTIYF.

The chain uses TRBV4-1 and TRBJ2-3; D unclear. CDR3 length: 14 amino acids. Germline-derived CDR1 and CDR2 are MGHRA and YSYEKL. V lost 0 bases, J lost 8 bases, and 12 bases lay in between. The CDR3 DNA is TGCGCCAGCAGCCAAGAAGGCTCCCTTGCTACGCAGTATTTT. It specifies CASSQEGSLATQYF.

This clonotype was counted only a few times. V is TRBV7-6 and J is TRBJ1-2; no definite D call. V gave up 2 bases and J gave up 1 base, with 8 bases separating them. Germline V gives CDR1 SGHVS, CDR2 FNYEAQ. CDR3 length: 14 residues. CDR3 bases: TGTGCCAGCAGCTTAAGTGGGGATAACTATGGCTACACCTTC. This gives the protein CASSLSGDNYGYTF. Full variable domain (rest looked up from reference TRBV7-6 and TRBJ1-2): GAGVSQSPRYKVTKRGQDVALRCDPISGHVSLYWYRQALGQGPEFLTYFNYEAQQDKSGLPNDRFSAERPEGSISTLTIQRTEQRDSAMYRCASSLSGDNYGYTFGSGTRLTVV.

The chain joins TRBV2 to TRBJ1-2, with TRBD1 matching over 10 bases. The length of the CDR3 is 15 residues. V dropped 0 bases and J dropped 6; count of bases not matched to a gene: 4. Germline V gives CDR1 SNHLY, CDR2 FYNNEI. The CDR3 here is CASSEAGTGADGYTF. The CDR3 coding sequence is TGTGCCAGCAGTGAAGCCGGGACAGGGGCGGATGGCTACACCTTC.

The rearrangement links TRBV6-2 or TRBV6-3 to TRBJ2-4; D is perhaps TRBD2 (6 bases). The CDR3 runs to 11 residues. The germline V gene encodes CDR1 MNHEY and CDR2 SVGEGT. V was clipped by 11 bases and J by 7 bases, with 12 bases between them. CDR3 DNA: TGTGCCGCGGGACGCCCCAACATTCAGTACTTC. Amino acids: CAAGRPNIQYF.

This chain connects TRBV6-6 to TRBJ2-6, with 8 bases aligning to TRBD1. CDR3 size: 22 residues. J was trimmed by 0 bases and V by 0 bases; bases with no gene match: 16. The V gene's germline CDR1 is MNHNY and CDR2 SVGAGI (reference sequence). The CDR3 region is CASSYSAGTGDDFLSGANVLTF. Written as DNA, the CDR3 is TGTGCCAGCAGTTACTCCGCCGGGACAGGAGACGATTTCCTCTCTGGGGCCAACGTCCTGACTTTC.

This clonotype appeared a few times. The chain uses TRBV6-2 or TRBV6-3 and TRBJ2-5; D is possibly TRBD1 (6 bases). Germline V gene lookup returns CDR1 MNHEY and CDR2 SVGEGT. Trimming pared 0 bases from V and 5 bases from J, leaving 10 bases between. This CDR3 region has 14 residues. The CDR3 reads CASSYSGAQETQYF. CDR3 coding DNA: TGTGCCAGCAGTTACTCGGGGGCGCAGGAGACCCAGTACTTC.

The V and J genes are TRBV18 and TRBJ2-5; perhaps TRBD1 as D (5 bases). The CDR3 is made up of 14 amino acids. Trimming pared 0 bases from V and 5 bases from J, leaving 10 bases between. Germline CDR1 and CDR2: KGHSH and LQKENI. The CDR3 region has the DNA TGTGCCAGCTCACCACCCAACAGGTGGGAGACCCAGTACTTC. This codes for CASSPPNRWETQYF.

The rearrangement uses TRBV19 and TRBJ2-5; D uncertain. The CDR3 totals 13 residues. V gave up 5 bases and J gave up 2 bases, with 9 bases separating them. The germline gives CDR1 LNHDA, CDR2 SQIVND (reference sequence). The DNA for the CDR3 is TGTGCCAGTAGTTCGGCGGTACAAGAGACCCAGTACTTC. It specifies CASSSAVQETQYF.

This clonotype was counted ten times or more. The V and J genes are TRBV5-1 and TRBJ2-1; D remains ambiguous. The V and J ends lost 5 bases and 0 bases respectively, with 9 bases between them. Germline loops: CDR1 SGHRS, CDR2 YFSETQ. There are 14 residues in the CDR3. CDR3 in DNA: TGCGCCAGCAGTCTCCTAAGCTCCTACAATGAGCAGTTCTTC. Encoded protein: CASSLLSSYNEQFF.

This clonotype appeared many times. The V and J genes are TRBV7-9 and TRBJ2-3; D unclear. With 2 bases removed from V and 2 bases from J, the gap between germline ends came to 8 bases. Per germline, CDR1 SEHNR and CDR2 FQNEAQ (reference sequence). The CDR3 contains 14 residues. CDR3 amino acids: CASSLLTSTDTQYF. The DNA for the CDR3 is TGTGCCAGCAGCTTACTCACCTCCACAGATACGCAGTATTTT.

The chain has TRBV24-1 and TRBJ2-1, with a weak D call TRBD1 (6 bases). This CDR3 has 13 amino acids. The V gene's germline CDR1 is KGHDR and CDR2 SFDVKD. V lost 6 bases and J lost 4, with 9 bases in between. Here the CDR3 reads CATSIQGYNEQFF. In DNA, the CDR3 is TGTGCCACCAGTATTCAGGGGTACAATGAGCAGTTCTTC.

J is TRBJ2-7 and V is TRBV7-9; no definite D call. Trimming cost V 4 bases and J 1 base, with 11 bases left between them. This CDR3 has 14 residues. From germline, CDR1 is SEHNR and CDR2 FQNEAQ (reference sequence). CDR3 protein: CASSSTTLSYEQYF. The CDR3 DNA follows: TGTGCCAGCAGCTCGACGACATTATCCTACGAGCAGTACTTC.

This clonotype was seen repeatedly, ten times or more. CDR3 region: CSAPRIGRNSDAFF. Here the CDR3 DNA reads TGCAGTGCGCCGAGGATAGGGCGAAACTCCGACGCTTTCTTT. The chain has TRBV20-1 and TRBJ1-1; D is unclear. V was clipped by 6 bases and J by 11 bases, with 25 bases between them. This CDR3 has 14 residues. From germline, CDR1 is DFQATT and CDR2 SNEGSKA (reference sequence).

Ten or more counts support this clonotype. An end of the junction does not agree with germline; a read error may underlie this. The chain is built from TRBV5-1 and TRBJ2-2; possibly TRBD1 or TRBD2 for D (5 bases each). CDR3 length: 18 residues. The germline gives CDR1 SGHRS, CDR2 YFSETQ. CDR3 residues: CASSRLIPGRTKTGELFF. CDR3 DNA: TGCGCCAGCAGCCGACTGATTCCGGGACGGACGAAAACCGGGGAGCTGTTTTTT.

The V call is TRBV2, the J call TRBJ1-2; no firm D call. The germline V gene has CDR1 SNHLY and CDR2 FYNNEI. This CDR3 has 14 amino acids. Trimming left V 4 bases short and J 3 bases short, with 12 bases between. CDR3 DNA sequence: TGTGCCAGCAGTGTGGAGGGAAGGGACTATGGCTACACCTTC. Translating gives CASSVEGRDYGYTF.

The chain recombines TRBV11-2 with TRBJ2-1; 10 bases fit TRBD1. Germline lookup yields CDR1 SGHAT and CDR2 FQNNGV. V was pared by 5 bases and J by 13 bases, with 8 bases of the junction left unmatched. The CDR3 consists of 13 residues. The CDR3 nucleotides read TGTGCCAGCAGCGGTGGACAGGGGGGACTACAGTTCTTC. Protein: CASSGGQGGLQFF.

This clonotype has more than one count but fewer than ten. The chain employs TRBV5-6 and TRBJ2-5; D is uncertain. V was shortened by 0 bases and J by 5 bases, with 8 bases between the two germline ends. The CDR3 is made up of 13 amino acids. Germline values: CDR1 SGHDT, CDR2 YYEEEE. The CDR3 bases are TGTGCCAGCAGCTTGGTTCTCGCGGAGACCCAGTACTTC. Translation gives CASSLVLAETQYF.

This clonotype was found a few times. The J gene is TRBJ2-5, the V gene TRBV7-2, with TRBD2 matching over 7 bases. Germline V gene lookup returns CDR1 SGHTA and CDR2 FQGNSA. V was pared by 5 bases and J by 2 bases, with 5 bases of the junction left unmatched. CDR3 length equals 14 residues. The CDR3 region is CASSPGLRQETQYF. Written as DNA, the CDR3 is TGTGCCAGCAGCCCGGGACTAAGACAAGAGACCCAGTACTTC. The full variable domain, rest sourced from reference TRBV7-2 and TRBJ2-5, is GAGVSQSPSNKVTEKGKDVELRCDPISGHTALYWYRQSLGQGLEFLIYFQGNSAPDKSGLPSDRFSAERTGGSVSTLTIQRTQQEDSAVYLCASSPGLRQETQYFGPGTRLLVL.

This clonotype appeared a few times. The V and J genes are TRBV7-9 and TRBJ2-7; D remains ambiguous. V lost 3 bases and J 6 bases, leaving 9 bases between the germline ends. The CDR3 is 12 residues long. Germline lookup yields CDR1 SEHNR and CDR2 FQNEAQ (reference sequence). CDR3 bases: TGTGCCAGCAGCTTTGATACTTCCGAGCAGTACTTC. It is translated as CASSFDTSEQYF.